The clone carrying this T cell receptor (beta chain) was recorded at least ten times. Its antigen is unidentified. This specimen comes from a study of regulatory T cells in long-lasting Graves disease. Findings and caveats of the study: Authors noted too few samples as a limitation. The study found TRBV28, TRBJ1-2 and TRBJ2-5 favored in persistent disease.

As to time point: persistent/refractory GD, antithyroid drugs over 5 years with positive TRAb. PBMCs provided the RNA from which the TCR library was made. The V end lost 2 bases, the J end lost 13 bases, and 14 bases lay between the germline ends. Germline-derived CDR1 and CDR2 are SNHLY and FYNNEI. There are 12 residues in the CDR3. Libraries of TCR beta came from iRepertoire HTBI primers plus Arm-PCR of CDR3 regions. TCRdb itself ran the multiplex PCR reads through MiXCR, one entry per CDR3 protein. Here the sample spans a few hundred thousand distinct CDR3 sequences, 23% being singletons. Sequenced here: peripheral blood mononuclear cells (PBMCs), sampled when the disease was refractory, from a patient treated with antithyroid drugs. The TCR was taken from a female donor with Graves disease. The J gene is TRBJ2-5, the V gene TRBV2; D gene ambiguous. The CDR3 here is CASSERVVPLYF. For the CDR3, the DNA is TGTGCCAGCAGTGAACGAGTTGTGCCCCTGTACTTC.